The entry below gives a single T cell receptor (beta chain) sequence along with its context. One junction end does not reproduce the germline sequence, and a read error may be involved. Unique molecular identifiers were incorporated when the TCRbeta library was constructed. Using its own MiXCR run on the PCR reads, TCRdb lists one record per CDR3 protein. The table records about 610,000 distinct CDR3 sequences, about 11% of them present only once. This sample was taken from a study of T-cell reconstitution after alpha-beta-depleted transplantation in children. CDR1 and CDR2 from the germline V gene are LGHDT and YNNKEL (reference sequence). The length of the CDR3 is 15 residues.

This chain uses TRBV3-1 with TRBJ1-1; tentative D call: TRBD1 (5 bases). Source: PBMCs from the stem cell graft donor, taken from the stem cell graft. The origin of this receptor is a human donor who donated a stem cell graft to a child with acute myeloid leukemia. CDR3 sequence reads: CASSQRGGSNTETFF. In DNA form, the CDR3 reads TGTGCCAGCAGCCAAAGGGGCGGATCGAACACTGAAACTTTCTTT. The complete variable domain, with remaining parts taken from reference TRBV3-1 and TRBJ1-1, reads DTAVSQTPKYLVTQMGNDKSIKCEQNLGHDTMYWYKQDSKKFLKIMFSYNNKELIINETVPNRFSPKSPDKAHLNLHINSLELGDSAVYFCASSQRGGSNTETFFGQGTRLTVV.